Shown below are 6 T cell receptor beta chains from a single sample sequenced in a study of vaccination effects on CD4 cells after COVID-19. Culture proceeded for 10 days, and CD4+ T cells were then isolated. All study participants received two doses of BNT162b2 or mRNA-1273 vaccine. The antigens of these receptors remain unknown. Produced via immunoSEQ multiplex PCR; TCRdb's table is partial and in-frame only. The sample records about 8,900 clones, about 75% being singletons. The sequencing used CD4+ T cells from PBMCs cultured without peptide, collected after COVID-19 vaccination. Receptor source: a human donor who received a COVID-19 vaccine.

The genes are TRBV30 and TRBJ2-1, with D perhaps matching TRBD1 or TRBD2 (6 bases each). V was pared by 3 bases and J by 0 bases, with 9 bases between. The CDR3 contains 14 residues. Germline CDR1 and CDR2: GTSNPN and SVGIG (reference sequence). The CDR3 loop reads CAWRTGASYNEQFF. The CDR3 DNA sequence: TGTGCCTGGAGGACGGGGGCCTCCTACAATGAGCAGTTCTTC.

This clone has just one count. This chain uses TRBV7-9 with TRBJ1-1, with no clear D. CDR1 and CDR2 from the germline V gene are SEHNR and FQNEAQ (reference sequence). V lost 5 bases and J lost 3, with 10 bases in between. CDR3 size: 13 residues. CDR3 sequence (DNA): TGTGCCAGCAGCCAGGACCGTTACACTGAAGCTTTCTTT. It specifies CASSQDRYTEAFF.

J is TRBJ2-7 and V is TRBV6-5; D gene unclear. This CDR3 region has 16 residues. The germline gives CDR1 MNHEY, CDR2 SVGAGI. V was clipped by 2 bases and J by 0 bases, with 14 bases between them. CDR3 DNA: TGTGCCAGCAGTTACACCTCCTTTACCAGCTCCTACGAGCAGTACTTC. It translates to CASSYTSFTSSYEQYF.

The chain has TRBV9 and TRBJ2-1; 10 bases are a match to TRBD2. Germline values: CDR1 SGDLS, CDR2 YYNGEE. The V gene end was trimmed by 0 bases and the J gene end by 7 bases; junction bases not matched to a gene: 7. This CDR3 region has 16 residues. CDR3 DNA: TGTGCCAGCAGCGTAGTTGGCCTAGCGGGAGAGAATGAGCAGTTCTTC. This gives the protein CASSVVGLAGENEQFF.

The rearrangement links TRBV7-9 to TRBJ1-4; D unresolved. The V gene's germline CDR1 is SEHNR and CDR2 FQNEAQ (reference sequence). V was pared by 5 bases and J by 10 bases, with 26 bases between. The CDR3 is 17 residues long. For the CDR3, the DNA is TGTGCCAGCAGCCCTAAGCGGGCAGAATCTCTAAGTGGAAAACTGTTTTTT. Translated: CASSPKRAESLSGKLFF.

The CDR3 here is CASSPPQSFGGYTF. Here the CDR3 DNA reads TGTGCCAGCAGCCCCCCTCAGAGCTTCGGTGGCTACACCTTC. V is TRBV11-3 and J is TRBJ1-2; unclear D gene. With 5 bases removed from V and 7 bases from J, the gap between germline ends came to 17 bases. Germline assignment: CDR1 SGHNT and CDR2 YENEEA. This CDR3 contains 14 residues.